The rows below give T cell receptor beta chains drawn from one sample of a study of cytomegalovirus exposure and HLA in healthy donors. Assay: immunoSEQ multiplex PCR; the TCRdb copy retains only in-frame clones and omits some. Of approximately 150,000 clones detected, about 80% appear once; the ten largest clones hold approximately 13%. Material: PBMCs. These receptors were taken from a man aged 40-55 years in good health and CMV-seropositive. The CDR3 runs from the conserved cysteine through the conserved F or W. D genes are given only for firm matches. Expanded clones are given a class, and other clones once, few, many or no size at all.

j_gene: TRBJ2-7
abundance: .
v_gene: TRBV11-1
d_gene: TRBD1
CDR3aa: CASSLLGTGVYEQYF
CDR3nt: TGTGCCAGCAGCTTACTCGGGACAGGAGTCTACGAGCAGTACTTC

j_gene: TRBJ1-4
abundance: .
v_gene: TRBV7-2
d_gene: .
CDR3aa: CASSLRGAGEKLFF
CDR3nt: TGTGCCAGCAGCTTGCGGGGAGCGGGGGAAAAACTGTTTTTT

j_gene: TRBJ1-1
abundance: few
v_gene: TRBV7-3
d_gene: TRBD1
CDR3aa: CASSPQGGNTEAFF
CDR3nt: TGTGCCAGCAGCCCCCAGGGGGGGAACACTGAAGCTTTCTTT

j_gene: TRBJ2-7
abundance: once
v_gene: TRBV28
d_gene: TRBD2
CDR3aa: CASNPPTGTSGTYEQYF
CDR3nt: TGTGCCAGCAACCCCCCGACCGGGACTAGCGGTACCTACGAGCAGTACTTC

j_gene: TRBJ2-1
abundance: .
v_gene: TRBV18
d_gene: TRBD2
CDR3aa: CASSRPGLAGGSSYNEQFF
CDR3nt: TGTGCCAGCTCACGACCGGGACTAGCGGGGGGGAGCTCCTACAATGAGCAGTTCTTC

j_gene: TRBJ2-1
abundance: .
v_gene: TRBV9
d_gene: TRBD2
CDR3aa: CASSPRGLAGGEQFF
CDR3nt: TGTGCCAGCAGCCCTCGAGGACTAGCGGGGGGCGAGCAGTTCTTC

j_gene: TRBJ1-1
abundance: .
v_gene: TRBV20-1
d_gene: .
CDR3aa: CSGGRTVEAFF
CDR3nt: TGCAGTGGGGGGCGGACAGTTGAAGCTTTCTTT

j_gene: TRBJ2-2
abundance: .
v_gene: TRBV7-9
d_gene: TRBD2
CDR3aa: CSSRVAGANTGELFF
CDR3nt: TGTTCCAGCAGGGTAGCGGGAGCTAACACCGGGGAGCTGTTTTTT

j_gene: TRBJ2-1
abundance: .
v_gene: TRBV7-2
d_gene: TRBD2
CDR3aa: CASSSTSGSYNEQFF
CDR3nt: TGTGCCAGCAGCTCCACTAGCGGGAGCTACAATGAGCAGTTCTTC

j_gene: TRBJ2-5
abundance: .
v_gene: TRBV25-1
d_gene: .
CDR3aa: CASSETRVQSFQETQYF
CDR3nt: TGTGCCAGCAGTGAAACCAGGGTGCAGAGCTTCCAAGAGACCCAGTACTTC

j_gene: TRBJ2-5
abundance: .
v_gene: TRBV4-1
d_gene: TRBD2
CDR3aa: CASSHPAGLAGEETQYF
CDR3nt: TGCGCCAGCAGCCATCCTGCTGGACTAGCGGGAGAAGAGACCCAGTACTTC

j_gene: TRBJ2-1
abundance: .
v_gene: TRBV7-9
d_gene: TRBD2
CDR3aa: CASRGLAGLSGNEQFF
CDR3nt: TGTGCCAGCAGGGGACTAGCGGGACTCTCCGGGAATGAGCAGTTCTTC

j_gene: TRBJ1-2
abundance: once
v_gene: TRBV28
d_gene: .
CDR3aa: CASSLRAEWGGAYGYTF
CDR3nt: TGTGCCAGCAGTTTAAGGGCGGAGTGGGGAGGTGCCTATGGCTACACCTTC

j_gene: TRBJ1-2
abundance: .
v_gene: TRBV4-3
d_gene: .
CDR3aa: CASSQLDSNYGYTF
CDR3nt: TGCGCCAGCAGCCAACTCGACAGTAACTATGGCTACACCTTC

j_gene: TRBJ2-1
abundance: .
v_gene: TRBV11-3
d_gene: TRBD2
CDR3aa: CASSSQLAGNNEQFF
CDR3nt: TGTGCCAGCAGCTCTCAACTAGCGGGAAACAATGAGCAGTTCTTC

j_gene: TRBJ2-1
abundance: .
v_gene: TRBV10-3
d_gene: .
CDR3aa: CAISENAANEQFF
CDR3nt: TGTGCCATCAGTGAAAACGCGGCCAATGAGCAGTTCTTC

j_gene: TRBJ1-1
abundance: .
v_gene: TRBV28
d_gene: .
CDR3aa: CASRKGQWGEAFF
CDR3nt: TGTGCCAGCAGGAAGGGACAATGGGGTGAAGCTTTCTTT

j_gene: TRBJ1-2
abundance: .
v_gene: TRBV28
d_gene: TRBD1
CDR3aa: CASRAGQGVLYGYTF
CDR3nt: TGTGCCAGCAGGGCGGGGCAGGGGGTTCTCTATGGCTACACCTTC

j_gene: TRBJ2-3
abundance: once
v_gene: TRBV11-2
d_gene: .
CDR3aa: CASSSNTDTQYF
CDR3nt: TGTGCCAGCAGCTCTAATACAGATACGCAGTATTTT

j_gene: TRBJ2-7
abundance: .
v_gene: TRBV7-2
d_gene: .
CDR3aa: CASTSWPGENYEQYF
CDR3nt: TGTGCCAGCACCTCTTGGCCGGGGGAGAACTACGAGCAGTACTTC

j_gene: TRBJ1-1
abundance: .
v_gene: TRBV18
d_gene: .
CDR3aa: CASSPVGDGVTEAFF
CDR3nt: TGTGCCAGCTCACCAGTAGGCGACGGGGTCACTGAAGCTTTCTTT

j_gene: TRBJ1-4
abundance: .
v_gene: TRBV19
d_gene: TRBD1
CDR3aa: CATRGQGTEKLFF
CDR3nt: TGTGCCACCAGAGGACAGGGGACTGAAAAACTGTTTTTT

j_gene: TRBJ2-3
abundance: once
v_gene: TRBV5-1
d_gene: .
CDR3aa: CASSLAGGQSTDTQYF
CDR3nt: TGCGCCAGCAGCTTGGCTGGCGGGCAAAGCACAGATACGCAGTATTTT

j_gene: TRBJ2-7
abundance: .
v_gene: TRBV7-3
d_gene: .
CDR3aa: CASYGTALYEQYF
CDR3nt: TGTGCCAGCTACGGGACTGCCCTCTACGAGCAGTACTTC

j_gene: TRBJ2-1
abundance: once
v_gene: TRBV19
d_gene: .
CDR3aa: CASSITTSSYNEQFF
CDR3nt: TGTGCCAGTAGTATAACAACCAGCTCCTACAATGAGCAGTTCTTC

j_gene: TRBJ2-1
abundance: .
v_gene: TRBV13
d_gene: .
CDR3aa: CASSHSYLNEQFF
CDR3nt: TGTGCCAGCAGCCATTCCTATCTAAATGAGCAGTTCTTC

j_gene: TRBJ2-1
abundance: .
v_gene: TRBV27
d_gene: TRBD2
CDR3aa: CASSPRLADEQFF
CDR3nt: TGTGCCAGCAGTCCAAGACTAGCAGATGAGCAGTTCTTC

j_gene: TRBJ2-7
abundance: .
v_gene: TRBV2
d_gene: .
CDR3aa: CASCISTYEQYF
CDR3nt: TGTGCCAGCTGCATATCTACCTACGAGCAGTACTTC

j_gene: TRBJ1-2
abundance: .
v_gene: TRBV11-2
d_gene: .
CDR3aa: CASSLGRDGYTF
CDR3nt: TGTGCCAGCAGCTTAGGGAGGGATGGCTACACCTTC

j_gene: TRBJ1-4
abundance: .
v_gene: TRBV28
d_gene: .
CDR3aa: CASSPPGRGLTFVEKLFF
CDR3nt: TGTGCCAGCAGTCCCCCGGGCAGGGGATTAACATTCGTAGAAAAACTGTTTTTT

j_gene: TRBJ2-7
abundance: .
v_gene: TRBV29-1
d_gene: TRBD1
CDR3aa: CSVGTGSRYEQYF
CDR3nt: TGCAGCGTTGGGACAGGGTCTAGATACGAGCAGTACTTC

j_gene: TRBJ2-1
abundance: .
v_gene: TRBV19
d_gene: TRBD1
CDR3aa: CASSLTGGSRSYNEQFF
CDR3nt: TGTGCCAGTAGCCTAACAGGGGGATCACGTTCCTACAATGAGCAGTTCTTC

j_gene: TRBJ2-1
abundance: .
v_gene: TRBV5-5
d_gene: .
CDR3aa: CASSPDSYNEQFF
CDR3nt: TGTGCCAGCAGCCCGGACAGTTACAATGAGCAGTTCTTC

j_gene: TRBJ2-1
abundance: .
v_gene: TRBV7-9
d_gene: TRBD1
CDR3aa: CASSSPGQRYNEQFF
CDR3nt: TGTGCCAGCAGCTCACCGGGACAGCGATACAATGAGCAGTTCTTC

j_gene: TRBJ2-3
abundance: .
v_gene: TRBV7-3
d_gene: .
CDR3aa: CASSPSGGTQYF
CDR3nt: TGTGCCAGCAGCCCCAGCGGAGGTACGCAGTATTTT

j_gene: TRBJ2-1
abundance: few
v_gene: TRBV4-3
d_gene: TRBD1
CDR3aa: CASSQDRRQGYNEQFF
CDR3nt: TGCGCCAGCAGCCAAGATCGGAGACAGGGATACAATGAGCAGTTCTTC

j_gene: TRBJ2-7
abundance: .
v_gene: TRBV5-6
d_gene: .
CDR3aa: CASSPRRGTYEQYF
CDR3nt: TGTGCCAGCAGCCCCCGACGGGGGACCTACGAGCAGTACTTC

j_gene: TRBJ2-5
abundance: once
v_gene: TRBV15
d_gene: TRBD2
CDR3aa: CATSRGGSGSSTQYF
CDR3nt: TGTGCCACCAGCAGAGGGGGTAGCGGGAGTTCGACCCAGTACTTC

j_gene: TRBJ1-1
abundance: few
v_gene: TRBV5-1
d_gene: TRBD1
CDR3aa: CASSQNPGTGMNTEAFF
CDR3nt: TGCGCCAGCAGCCAAAACCCCGGGACAGGTATGAACACTGAAGCTTTCTTT

j_gene: TRBJ2-1
abundance: .
v_gene: TRBV6-4
d_gene: TRBD1
CDR3aa: CASSEGQGFNEQFF
CDR3nt: TGTGCCAGCAGTGAGGGACAGGGATTCAATGAGCAGTTCTTC

j_gene: TRBJ2-4
abundance: .
v_gene: TRBV7-2
d_gene: .
CDR3aa: CASSLARSLAKNIQYF
CDR3nt: TGTGCCAGCAGCTTAGCGAGAAGTCTAGCCAAAAACATTCAGTACTTC

j_gene: TRBJ1-2
abundance: .
v_gene: TRBV19
d_gene: .
CDR3aa: CASREGDYGYTF
CDR3nt: TGTGCCAGTAGGGAAGGGGACTATGGCTACACCTTC

j_gene: TRBJ1-6
abundance: .
v_gene: TRBV5-6
d_gene: TRBD1
CDR3aa: CASSLAPPGGHSPLHF
CDR3nt: TGTGCCAGCAGCTTGGCCCCCCCAGGGGGCCATTCACCCCTCCACTTT

j_gene: TRBJ2-1
abundance: .
v_gene: TRBV7-2
d_gene: .
CDR3aa: CASSIALANEQFF
CDR3nt: TGTGCCAGCAGTATTGCTTTGGCCAATGAGCAGTTCTTC

j_gene: TRBJ2-3
abundance: .
v_gene: TRBV27
d_gene: .
CDR3aa: CASSWGGSGTDTQYF
CDR3nt: TGTGCCAGCAGTTGGGGCGGATCAGGCACAGATACGCAGTATTTT

j_gene: TRBJ2-5
abundance: .
v_gene: TRBV19
d_gene: TRBD1
CDR3aa: CASSGQAKETQYF
CDR3nt: TGTGCCAGTTCCGGACAGGCCAAAGAGACCCAGTACTTC